This TCR beta chain originates from a study of T cell repertoires in cytomegalovirus infection. Study-level points and caveats: Carriage of CMV together with the relevant HLA was identifiable through cumulative public TCR beta family frequency. Dominant in the ex vivo response were TCR beta clonotypes restricted by HLA-C and specific for CMV.

CDR3 size: 12 residues. Trimming shortened V by 2 bases and J by 4 bases, and 6 bases separated the two germline ends. Germline CDR1 and CDR2: SQVTM and ANQGSEA. MiXCR was run by TCRdb on the reads, yielding one entry per CDR3 protein. The sample lists about 920,000 distinct CDR3 sequences, about 33% occurring once. About this clonotype: Its specificity is unknown.

This rearrangement joins TRBV29-1 to TRBJ2-1; D is unresolved. This TCR came from a human donor in good health (CMV status not recorded). Some clones in this sample may be carry-over from other donors' samples. The source material was cultured CD8+ T cells from PBMCs, sampled from culture after CMV antigen stimulation. CDR3 amino acids: CSVESDYNEQFF. Written as DNA, the CDR3 is TGCAGCGTTGAATCCGATTACAATGAGCAGTTCTTC.